This T cell receptor beta chain was obtained from a study of T cells in Graves' hyperthyroidism and ophthalmopathy (dated by TCRdb to the late 2010s). Study-wide context: Peripheral blood samples were taken at the time of initial diagnosis, prior to any treatment. A discovery cohort of around 100 patients, roughly 45 with Graves' ophthalmopathy and 55 to 65 with stable Graves' hyperthyroidism, was used to find distinguishing TCR V-J signatures. An independent validation cohort of 18 to 20 hyperthyroidism patients and over 15 patients who later progressed to ophthalmopathy tested prospective prediction of ophthalmopathy. For training and testing, the 110 or so patients in the discovery cohort were randomly divided in a 7:3 ratio. The study also compared thyroid tissue and blood T-cell repertoires from about six Graves' hyperthyroidism patients. After sampling, hyperthyroidism patients received methimazole starting at 30 mg daily, and ophthalmopathy patients received high-dose intravenous methylprednisolone. The paper describes TCR Vbeta CDR3 sequencing of 135 peripheral blood samples, made up of 43 ophthalmopathy patients, some 76 hyperthyroidism patients and roughly 17 progressor patients. Study-level results and caveats: Sample size was not statistically predetermined, and blinding of investigators to group allocation was not performed. Most expanded thyroid clonotypes (frequency above 0.001) were also detected in blood, a finding suggesting that blood repertoires may reflect thyroid immune responses. Ophthalmopathy was separated from stable hyperthyroidism by a 13 V-J signature model, with 85% to 90% sensitivity and roughly 84% specificity obtained in cross-validation and 80%/75% obtained in testing. In validation, the model predicted progression to ophthalmopathy a median of roughly 6.1 months before onset, with roughly 70% sensitivity and about 75% specificity.

Graves' hyperthyroidism was defined as stable when no progression to ophthalmopathy occurred over 18 months of follow-up. The hyperthyroidism patients were between 18 and 65 years old and newly diagnosed, with a disease duration of less than 2 months. Any patient with an uncontrolled infection, another autoimmune disease, pregnancy or lactation was excluded. Diagnoses relied on clinical symptoms, serum thyroxine and TRAb, thyroid ultrasound and orbital computed tomography. PBMCs were separated from under 11 ml of fresh peripheral blood using Ficoll-Paque density gradient centrifugation. Total RNA was extracted with Trizol reagent, and quality was checked on an Agilent 2100 Bioanalyzer. Concerning this clonotype: No cognate antigen has been identified for it. Per-base qualities were not stored, and no clone one base away is much larger.

The TCR beta CDR3 regions were amplified from the RNA transcripts. The first round of RT-PCR for the TCR CDR3 was performed with the HTBI primer set and the Qiagen OneStep RT-PCR kit. The libraries were constructed in a second round of multiplex PCR and then size-selected and purified. Libraries were sequenced paired-end with 100 bp reads on an Illumina HiSeq2000. As for how the authors treated the data: Raw data were processed with SOAPnuke, discarding reads with adapters, uncalled bases, mean Phred below 15, or no exact constant-primer or identifier match. COPE v1.2.5 was used to merge the high-quality paired reads, and each unique nucleotide sequence was defined as a clonotype. MiTCR v1.1 was used to align the clonotypes against IMGT TRBV, TRBD and TRBJ reference segments. The analysis was restricted to V-J combinations with a frequency above 0.0001, which together covered 98% to 99.2% of the repertoires. The TCS score was defined as the ratio of F50 (clonal expansion) to E x V (chaos), calculated using BLOSUM62-based TCRdist between CDR3 peptides within each V-J. Welch's t-statistics and random forest reduced 500 to 550 V-J features to 13, which were used in a naive Bayes classifier (R e1071). The Morisita-Horn index was used to measure how similar the thyroid and blood repertoires were. The public reads were reprocessed in TCRdb via fastp at Q25 and MiXCR, keeping in-frame beta chains. Rows merge per CDR3 protein into single entries with the most common DNA and genes. These V and J calls originate from TCRdb's pipeline instead of the authors' own analysis. The sample table lists nearly 750,000 distinct CDR3 sequences, roughly 32% of them with a count of one. The ten most abundant clones make up roughly 30% of the sample.

The TCR originated in a woman between 40 and 50 years old with Graves' hyperthyroidism. The specimen sequenced was blood.

The CDR3 loop reads CASSVAGAGPETQYF. The DNA sequence is given as TGTGCCAGCAGCGTAGCTGGGGCAGGGCCGGAGACCCAGTACTTC. Recombination linked TRBV9 to TRBJ2-5; TRBD1 is possibly the D segment (5 matching bases). Reading from cysteine to phenylalanine, the CDR3 counts 15 amino acids. Just CDR3 DNA is preserved here, 45 bases in frame from base 1. At the junction V is shortened by 0 bases and J by 5 bases, with 14 bases in between. CDR1 and CDR2, looked up from the germline V gene, are SGDLS and YYNGEE.